What follows are 9 T cell receptor beta chains derived from one specimen sequenced in a study of breast tumors, draining lymph nodes, adjacent tissues. TCRdb analysed the multiplex PCR reads with MiXCR anew, one entry per CDR3 protein. The sample comprises about 31,000 distinct CDR3 sequences, roughly 69% of which are singletons, and about a sixth rests with the top ten. The sample taken for sequencing was breast tumor tissue. These receptors were taken from a female donor with breast cancer. Some clones in this sample may be carry-over from other donors' samples.

This sequence joins TRBV11-2 and TRBJ1-5, with no clear D. The germline V and J ends were trimmed by 5 bases and 6 bases, with 23 bases remaining between them. CDR3 length: 17 amino acids. From germline, CDR1 is SGHAT and CDR2 FQNNGV. The DNA of the CDR3 is TGTGCCAGCAGCCGAGGGTTTCCTAGATCTGAGGGTCAGCCCCAGCATTTT. This codes for CASSRGFPRSEGQPQHF.

This clonotype was seen many times. A much larger clone is a single base away; this may be a read error. The chain combines TRBV9 with TRBJ1-2; no clear D. Germline V lookup: CDR1 SGDLS, CDR2 YYNGEE. There are 15 residues in the CDR3. The CDR3 protein is CASSVGAATLYGSTF. In DNA form, the CDR3 reads TGTGCCAGCAGCGTAGGTGCAGCAACACTCTATGGCTCCACCTTC.

This clonotype came up many times. The gene calls are TRBV7-8 and TRBJ2-1; TRBD2 aligns across 11 bases. This CDR3 spans 17 amino acids. Trimming cost V 5 bases and J 4 bases; bases outside gene matches: 10. Per the germline V gene, CDR1 is SGHVS and CDR2 is FQNEAQ. CDR3 in amino acids: CASSIYSGGGVYNEQFF. In DNA, the CDR3 is TGTGCCAGCAGCATCTATAGCGGGGGGGGGGTTTACAATGAGCAGTTCTTC. The whole variable domain, filled in from reference TRBV7-8 and TRBJ2-1, reads GAGVSQSPRYKVAKRGQDVALRCDPISGHVSLFWYQQALGQGPEFLTYFQNEAQLDKSGLPSDRFFAERPEGSVSTLKIQRTQQEDSAVYLCASSIYSGGGVYNEQFFGPGTRLTVL.

This clonotype is termed medium-sized. The CDR3 DNA sequence: TGTGCCTGGAGTGCAACAGGGGGACCTTATGGCTACACCTTC. Translation gives CAWSATGGPYGYTF. The chain links TRBV30 to TRBJ1-2, with 8 bases that match TRBD1. Germline CDR1 GTSNPN, CDR2 SVGIG (reference sequence). The length of the CDR3 is 14 residues. V shed 1 base and J 5 bases; nucleotides not matched to a gene: 6.

This clonotype is medium-sized (0.01 to 0.1%) by share. The CDR3 DNA follows: TGTGCTAGTGGTACCACAAGAGAGACCCAGTACTTC. It yields the protein CASGTTRETQYF. This sequence joins TRBV12-5 and TRBJ2-5; no definite D call. Trimming removed 5 bases from V and 4 bases from J, with 8 bases in between. The germline V gene encodes CDR1 LGHNT and CDR2 FRNRAP. This CDR3 has 12 amino acids.

The DNA of the CDR3 is TGCAGTGCTAGAGTGGAAGTTTGGGCAGGGATGGGCGAAAAACTGTTTTTT. It translates to CSARVEVWAGMGEKLFF. The rearrangement joins TRBV20-1 to TRBJ1-4; maybe TRBD1 (5 bases). Germline V lookup: CDR1 DFQATT, CDR2 SNEGSKA (reference sequence). This CDR3 contains 17 residues. V was trimmed by 1 base and J by 8 bases, leaving 23 bases between them.

This chain uses TRBV20-1 with TRBJ2-3; a weak D match, TRBD1 (5 bases). The CDR3 spans 11 residues. Germline values: CDR1 DFQATT, CDR2 SNEGSKA (reference sequence). Trimming pared 3 bases from V and 10 bases from J, leaving 11 bases between. The DNA for the CDR3 is TGCAGTGCTAGCGTGCAGGGCTCGCAGTATTTT. Amino acids: CSASVQGSQYF.

The chain joins TRBV4-1 to TRBJ1-5; no clear D gene. The CDR3 is 15 amino acids. V was pared by 0 bases and J by 7 bases, with 13 bases between. The germline V gene encodes CDR1 MGHRA and CDR2 YSYEKL. CDR3 DNA: TGCGCCAGCAGCCAAGACCCGGGGTCGAGGCAGCCCCAGCATTTT. Translation gives CASSQDPGSRQPQHF.

This clonotype has a handful of counts. CDR3 sequence reads: CAGGGAPNTGELFF. The CDR3 nucleotides are TGTGCCGGCGGGGGGGCGCCGAACACCGGGGAGCTGTTTTTT. The chain carries TRBV24-1 and TRBJ2-2; 9 bases align to TRBD2. J lost 0 bases, V lost 12 bases, and 4 bases had no gene match. CDR1 is KGHDR, CDR2 SFDVKD, per germline. This CDR3 contains 14 residues.